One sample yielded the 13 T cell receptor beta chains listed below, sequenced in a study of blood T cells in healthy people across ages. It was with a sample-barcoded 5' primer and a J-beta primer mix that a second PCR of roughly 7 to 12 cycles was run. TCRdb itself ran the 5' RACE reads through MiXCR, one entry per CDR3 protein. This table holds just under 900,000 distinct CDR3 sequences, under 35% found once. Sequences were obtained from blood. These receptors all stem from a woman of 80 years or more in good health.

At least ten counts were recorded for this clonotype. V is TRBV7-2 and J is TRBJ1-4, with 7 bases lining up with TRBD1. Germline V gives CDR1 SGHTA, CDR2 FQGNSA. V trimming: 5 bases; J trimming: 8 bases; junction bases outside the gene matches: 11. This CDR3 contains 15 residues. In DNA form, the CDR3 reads TGTGCCAGCAGCCTTCAGGGGGGGCTTAGCGAAAAACTGTTTTTT. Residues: CASSLQGGLSEKLFF. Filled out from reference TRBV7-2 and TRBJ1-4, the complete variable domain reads GAGVSQSPSNKVTEKGKDVELRCDPISGHTALYWYRQSLGQGLEFLIYFQGNSAPDKSGLPSDRFSAERTGGSVSTLTIQRTQQEDSAVYLCASSLQGGLSEKLFFGSGTQLSVL.

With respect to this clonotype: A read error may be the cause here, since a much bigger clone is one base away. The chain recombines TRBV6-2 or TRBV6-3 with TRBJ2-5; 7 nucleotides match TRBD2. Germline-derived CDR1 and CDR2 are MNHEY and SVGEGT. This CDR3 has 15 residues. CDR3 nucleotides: TGTGCCAGCAGTCTGGGGGGGACCACGCAAGAGACCCAGTGCTTC. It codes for CASSLGGTTQETQCF.

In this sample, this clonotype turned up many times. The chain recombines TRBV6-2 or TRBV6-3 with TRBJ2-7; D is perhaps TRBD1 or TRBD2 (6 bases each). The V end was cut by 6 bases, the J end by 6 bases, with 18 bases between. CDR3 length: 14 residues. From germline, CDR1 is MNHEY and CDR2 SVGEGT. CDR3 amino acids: CASRTTGREGEQYF. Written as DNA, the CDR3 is TGTGCCAGCAGAACAACAGGGCGGGAAGGCGAGCAGTACTTC.

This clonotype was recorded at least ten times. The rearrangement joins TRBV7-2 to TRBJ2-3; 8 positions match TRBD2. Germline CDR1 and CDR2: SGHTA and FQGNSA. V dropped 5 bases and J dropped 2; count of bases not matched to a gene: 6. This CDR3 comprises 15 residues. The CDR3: CASSLTSGYTDTQYF. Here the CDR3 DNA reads TGTGCCAGCAGCCTAACTAGCGGCTACACAGATACGCAGTATTTT.

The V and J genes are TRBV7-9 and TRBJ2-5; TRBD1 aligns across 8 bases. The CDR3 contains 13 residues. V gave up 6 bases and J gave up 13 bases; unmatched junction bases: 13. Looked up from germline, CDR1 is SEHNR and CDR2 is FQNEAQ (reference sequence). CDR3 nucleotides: TGTGCCAGCAGTTACGGACAGGGCTATTGGGGGTACTTC. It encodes CASSYGQGYWGYF.

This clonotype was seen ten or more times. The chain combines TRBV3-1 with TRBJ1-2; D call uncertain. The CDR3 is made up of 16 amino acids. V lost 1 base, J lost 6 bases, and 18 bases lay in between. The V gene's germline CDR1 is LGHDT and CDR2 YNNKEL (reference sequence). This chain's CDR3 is CASSQVNSLFFHGYTF. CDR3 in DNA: TGTGCCAGCAGCCAAGTGAACAGTCTCTTTTTTCATGGCTACACCTTC.

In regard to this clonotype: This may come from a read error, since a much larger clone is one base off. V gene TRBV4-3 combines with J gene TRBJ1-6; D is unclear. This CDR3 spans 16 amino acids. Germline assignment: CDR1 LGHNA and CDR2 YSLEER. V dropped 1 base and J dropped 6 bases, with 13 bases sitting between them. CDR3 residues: CASSQVGGNRNSPLHF. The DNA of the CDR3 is TGCGCCAGCAGCCAAGTCGGAGGGAACCGTAATTCACCCCTCCACTTT.

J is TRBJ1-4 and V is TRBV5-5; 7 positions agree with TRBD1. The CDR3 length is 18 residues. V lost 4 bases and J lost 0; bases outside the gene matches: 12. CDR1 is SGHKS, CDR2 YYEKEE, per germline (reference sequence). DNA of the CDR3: TGTGCCAGCAGCGGCCACAGGGGTCTGTTAGCAACTAATGAAAAACTGTTTTTT. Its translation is CASSGHRGLLATNEKLFF.

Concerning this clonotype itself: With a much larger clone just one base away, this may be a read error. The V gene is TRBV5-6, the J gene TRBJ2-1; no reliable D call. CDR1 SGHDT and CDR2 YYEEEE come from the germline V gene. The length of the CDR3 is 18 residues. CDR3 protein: CASSLAPQLWYSYNKQFF. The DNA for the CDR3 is TGTGCCAGCAGCTTGGCCCCTCAGCTGTGGTACTCCTACAATAAGCAGTTCTTC. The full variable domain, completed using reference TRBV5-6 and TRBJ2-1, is DAGVTQSPTHLIKTRGQQVTLRCSPKSGHDTVSWYQQALGQGPQFIFQYYEEEERQRGNFPDRFSGHQFPNYSSELNVNALLLGDSALYLCASSLAPQLWYSYNKQFFGPGTRLTVL.

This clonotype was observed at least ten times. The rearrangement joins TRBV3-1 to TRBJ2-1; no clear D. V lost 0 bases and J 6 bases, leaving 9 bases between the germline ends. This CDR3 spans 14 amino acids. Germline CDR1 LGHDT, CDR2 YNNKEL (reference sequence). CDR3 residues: CASSQDLQRNEQFF. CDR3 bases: TGTGCCAGCAGCCAAGATCTACAACGCAATGAGCAGTTCTTC.

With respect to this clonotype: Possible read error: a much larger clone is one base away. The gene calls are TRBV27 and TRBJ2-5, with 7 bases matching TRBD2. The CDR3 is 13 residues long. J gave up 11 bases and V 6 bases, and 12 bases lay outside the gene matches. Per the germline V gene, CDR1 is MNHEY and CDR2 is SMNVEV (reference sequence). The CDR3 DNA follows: TGTGCCAGCAGAACGACTAGCTCCCATGAGCAGTACTTC. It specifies CASRTTSSHEQYF.

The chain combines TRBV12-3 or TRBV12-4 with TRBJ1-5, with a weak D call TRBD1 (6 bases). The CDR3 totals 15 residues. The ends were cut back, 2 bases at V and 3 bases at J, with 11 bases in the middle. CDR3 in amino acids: CASSLTGGANQPQHF. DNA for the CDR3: TGTGCCAGCAGTTTAACCGGGGGGGCCAATCAGCCCCAGCATTTT.

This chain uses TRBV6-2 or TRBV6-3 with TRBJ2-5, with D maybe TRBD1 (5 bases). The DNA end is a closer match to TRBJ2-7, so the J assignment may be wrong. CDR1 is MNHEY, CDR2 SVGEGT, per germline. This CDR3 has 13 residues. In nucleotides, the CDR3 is TGTGCCAGCAGTTCAGGGTTGGGGTACGAGCAGTACTTC. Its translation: CASSSGLGYEQYF.